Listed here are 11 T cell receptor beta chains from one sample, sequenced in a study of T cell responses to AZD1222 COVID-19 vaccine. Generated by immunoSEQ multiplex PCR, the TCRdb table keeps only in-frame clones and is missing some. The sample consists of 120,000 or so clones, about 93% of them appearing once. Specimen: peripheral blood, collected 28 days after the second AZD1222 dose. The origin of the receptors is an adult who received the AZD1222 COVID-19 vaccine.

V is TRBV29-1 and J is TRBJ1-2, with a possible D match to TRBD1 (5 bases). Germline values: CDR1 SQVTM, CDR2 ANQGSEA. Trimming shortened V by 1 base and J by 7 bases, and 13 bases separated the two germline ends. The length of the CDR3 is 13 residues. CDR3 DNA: TGCAGCGTTGAAGTTGACGGGGCGGGTGGCTACACCTTC. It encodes CSVEVDGAGGYTF.

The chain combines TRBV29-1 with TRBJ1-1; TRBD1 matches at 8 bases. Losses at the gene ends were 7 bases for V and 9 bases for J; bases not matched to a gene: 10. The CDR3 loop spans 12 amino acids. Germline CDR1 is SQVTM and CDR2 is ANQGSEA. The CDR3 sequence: CSENRGLGKAFF. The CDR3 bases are TGCAGCGAGAACAGGGGGTTGGGAAAAGCTTTCTTT.

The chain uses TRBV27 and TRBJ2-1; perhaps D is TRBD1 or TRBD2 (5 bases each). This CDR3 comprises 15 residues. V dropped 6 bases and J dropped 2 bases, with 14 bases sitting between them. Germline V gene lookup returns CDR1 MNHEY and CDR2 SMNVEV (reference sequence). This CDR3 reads CASRGDPPTYNEQFF. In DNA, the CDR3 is TGTGCCAGCAGAGGGGACCCACCGACCTACAATGAGCAGTTCTTC.

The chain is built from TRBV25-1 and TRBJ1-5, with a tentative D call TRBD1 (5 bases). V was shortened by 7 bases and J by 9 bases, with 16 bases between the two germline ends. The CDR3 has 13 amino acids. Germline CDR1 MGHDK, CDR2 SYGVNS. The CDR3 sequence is CASTGQGAGPQHF. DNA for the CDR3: TGTGCCAGCACCGGTCAGGGTGCGGGGCCCCAGCATTTT. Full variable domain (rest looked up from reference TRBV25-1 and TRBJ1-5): EADIYQTPRYLVIGTGKKITLECSQTMGHDKMYWYQQDPGMELHLIHYSYGVNSTEKGDLSSESTVSRIRTEHFPLTLESARPSHTSQYLCASTGQGAGPQHFGDGTRLSIL.

The CDR3 DNA reads as TGTGCCAGCAGCGATATGAACACTGAAGCTTTCTTT. Translating it yields CASSDMNTEAFF. The V call is TRBV11-3, the J call TRBJ1-1; D unclear. Germline loops: CDR1 SGHNT, CDR2 YENEEA. This CDR3 spans 12 amino acids. V was pared by 5 bases and J by 0 bases, with 4 bases between.

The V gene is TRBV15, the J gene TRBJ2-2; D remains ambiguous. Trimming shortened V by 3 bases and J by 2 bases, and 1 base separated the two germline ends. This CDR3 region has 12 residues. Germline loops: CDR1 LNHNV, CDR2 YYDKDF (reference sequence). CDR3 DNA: TGTGCCACCAGCAGTAACACCGGGGAGCTGTTTTTT. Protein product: CATSSNTGELFF.

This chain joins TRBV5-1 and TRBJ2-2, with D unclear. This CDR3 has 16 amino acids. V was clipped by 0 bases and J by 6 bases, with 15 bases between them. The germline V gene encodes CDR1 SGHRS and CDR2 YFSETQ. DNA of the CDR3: TGCGCCAGCAGCTTGGAAGACGCATCGTGGGCCGGGGAGCTGTTTTTT. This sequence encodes CASSLEDASWAGELFF. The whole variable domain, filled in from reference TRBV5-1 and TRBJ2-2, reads KAGVTQTPRYLIKTRGQQVTLSCSPISGHRSVSWYQQTPGQGLQFLFEYFSETQRNKGNFPGRFSGRQFSNSRSEMNVSTLELGDSALYLCASSLEDASWAGELFFGEGSRLTVL.

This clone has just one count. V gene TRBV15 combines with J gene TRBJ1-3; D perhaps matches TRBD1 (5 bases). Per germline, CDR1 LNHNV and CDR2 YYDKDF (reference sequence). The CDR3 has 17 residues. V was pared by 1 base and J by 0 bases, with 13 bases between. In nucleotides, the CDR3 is TGTGCCACCAGCAGAGCGTCAGGGTCCCACTCTGGAAACACCATATATTTT. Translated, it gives CATSRASGSHSGNTIYF.

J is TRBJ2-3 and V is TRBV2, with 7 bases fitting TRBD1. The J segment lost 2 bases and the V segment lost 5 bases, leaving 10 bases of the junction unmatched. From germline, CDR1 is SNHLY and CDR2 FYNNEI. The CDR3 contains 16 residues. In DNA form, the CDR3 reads TGTGCCAGCAGTACCACAGGGGTCCCCTACACAGATACGCAGTATTTT. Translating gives CASSTTGVPYTDTQYF.

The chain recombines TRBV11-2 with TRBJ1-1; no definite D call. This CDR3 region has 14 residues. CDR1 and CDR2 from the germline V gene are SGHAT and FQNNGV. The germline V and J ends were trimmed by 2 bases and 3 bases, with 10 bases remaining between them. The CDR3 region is CASSLKGQYTEAFF. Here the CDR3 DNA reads TGTGCCAGCAGCTTAAAGGGCCAATACACTGAAGCTTTCTTT.

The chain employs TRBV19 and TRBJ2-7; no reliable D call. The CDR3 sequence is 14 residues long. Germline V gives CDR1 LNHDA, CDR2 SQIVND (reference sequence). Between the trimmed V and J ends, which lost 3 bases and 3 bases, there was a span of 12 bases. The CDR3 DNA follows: TGTGCCAGTAGTATCCGGGCAGCCCTCTACGAGCAGTACTTC. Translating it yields CASSIRAALYEQYF.